This T cell receptor (beta chain) derives from a study of vaccination and CD4 T cells after COVID-19. In the study overall: Each post-COVID sample was drawn after diagnosis, and the median interval was roughly 97 days (range 35 to 161). Stimuli were overlapping spike peptide pools of SARS-CoV-2 and three common cold coronaviruses (HCoV-NL63, HCoV-OC43, HCoV-229E). Cultures designated as controls were supplied with a CEFX pool, an HIV-1 Nef pool, or no peptide.

On this clonotype: Its antigen is not known.

As to treatment: approximately nine-day PBMC culture with coronavirus spike peptide pools or control peptides (ViraFEST assay). Cultured CD4+ T cells had their DNA profiled by the Oncomine TCR Beta short-read assay. TCRdb processed the PCR reads anew with MiXCR; each CDR3 protein has one entry. Of roughly 4,000 distinct CDR3 sequences in the sample, 35% to 50% were seen once. Input material: CD4+ T cells from blood, cultured in vitro. This TCR was sampled from a human donor who had recovered from COVID-19.

CDR3 sequence (DNA): TGTGCCAGCAGCCAACCAGACAGGGAAGGAAACACCATATATTTT. Its translation is CASSQPDREGNTIYF. V gene TRBV12-3 or TRBV12-4 combines with J gene TRBJ1-3; 7 bases are a match to TRBD1. Trimming removed 6 bases from V and 4 bases from J; junction bases left unmatched: 9. This CDR3 contains 15 residues.